Shown below are 22 T cell receptor beta chains from a single sample sequenced in a study of cytotoxic CD8 clonotypes in ibrutinib-treated CLL. Only in-frame clones appear in the TCRdb table, and some are missing; sequencing was by immunoSEQ multiplex PCR. The table lists a few hundred thousand clones, 60% to 75% of them singletons. The source was PBMCs, collected after 24 months of ibrutinib treatment. All receptors come from a human donor with chronic lymphocytic leukemia.

The V and J genes are TRBV7-6 and TRBJ2-2; a possible D gene is TRBD2 (5 bases). Trimming removed 5 bases from V and 0 bases from J, with 10 bases in between. Per germline, CDR1 SGHVS and CDR2 FNYEAQ. This CDR3 is built from 15 residues. The CDR3 is CASSPPGTNTGELFF. The CDR3 coding sequence is TGTGCCAGCAGCCCTCCCGGGACGAACACCGGGGAGCTGTTTTTT.

The chain employs TRBV7-9 and TRBJ2-3, with D tentatively TRBD1 or TRBD2 (5 bases each). There are 15 residues in the CDR3. Trimming removed 0 bases at V and 6 bases at J, with 13 bases between. Germline loops: CDR1 SEHNR, CDR2 FQNEAQ (reference sequence). The chain's CDR3 is CASSLALGRRDTQYF. In DNA, the CDR3 is TGTGCCAGCAGCTTAGCGTTGGGACGACGGGATACGCAGTATTTT.

DNA of the CDR3: TGTGCCACCAGGGTGGGGGCAAGCACAGATACGCAGTATTTT. It is translated as CATRVGASTDTQYF. The chain recombines TRBV15 with TRBJ2-3, with D possibly matching TRBD1 (6 bases). Germline V lookup: CDR1 LNHNV, CDR2 YYDKDF (reference sequence). The V and J ends lost 6 bases and 0 bases respectively, with 10 bases between them. The length of the CDR3 is 14 residues.

The chain joins TRBV5-6 to TRBJ2-5, with TRBD2 identical over 15 bases. Trimming cost V 5 bases and J 0 bases; bases outside gene matches: 11. CDR3 size: 19 residues. The germline V gene encodes CDR1 SGHDT and CDR2 YYEEEE. CDR3 bases: TGTGCCAGCAGTACCACCTATGGACTAGCGGGGGGGTACCAAGAGACCCAGTACTTC. As protein: CASSTTYGLAGGYQETQYF.

The genes are TRBV7-9 and TRBJ2-3, with 8 bases aligning to TRBD2. This CDR3 comprises 16 residues. V was clipped by 5 bases and J by 4 bases; unmatched bases: 11. Germline V lookup: CDR1 SEHNR, CDR2 FQNEAQ (reference sequence). CDR3 amino acids: CASSRGGIGSADTQYF. The CDR3 bases are TGTGCCAGCAGCCGGGGGGGTATCGGGTCGGCAGATACGCAGTATTTT.

The chain couples TRBV7-2 to TRBJ1-1; 7 nucleotides match TRBD1. V lost 4 bases to trimming and J lost 3 bases; unmatched junction nucleotides: 5. The germline CDR1 and CDR2 sequences are SGHTA and FQGNSA. The CDR3 is 14 amino acids. CDR3 bases: TGTGCCAGCAGCTCTTGGACAGGCTACACTGAAGCTTTCTTT. Amino acid sequence: CASSSWTGYTEAFF.

The chain combines TRBV9 with TRBJ2-7; D may be TRBD2 (6 bases). There are 15 residues in the CDR3. Germline values: CDR1 SGDLS, CDR2 YYNGEE. The germline V and J ends were trimmed by 0 bases and 2 bases, with 12 bases remaining between them. In nucleotides, the CDR3 is TGTGCCAGCAGCGTAGTAGCGGTACCTGCCTACGAGCAGTACTTC. Its translation is CASSVVAVPAYEQYF.

This clone was seen only a few times. V is TRBV10-3 and J is TRBJ1-3, with TRBD1 as a possible D gene (5 bases). The CDR3 has 14 residues. V was shortened by 2 bases and J by 8 bases, with 13 bases between the two germline ends. CDR1 and CDR2 (germline): ENHRY, SYGVKD. CDR3 sequence (DNA): TGTGCCATCAGTGAGACGGGACCGCTGGACACCATATATTTT. The encoded protein is CAISETGPLDTIYF.

This rearrangement joins TRBV28 to TRBJ1-2; D is undetermined. Per the germline V gene, CDR1 is MDHEN and CDR2 is SYDVKM. This CDR3 is 12 amino acids long. Trimming left V 7 bases short and J 6 bases short, with 12 bases between. The CDR3 region is CASKVTLDGYTF. The DNA of the CDR3 is TGTGCCAGCAAGGTGACATTGGATGGCTACACCTTC.

The chain couples TRBV6-5 to TRBJ2-7; tentative D call: TRBD2 (5 bases). Germline V gene lookup returns CDR1 MNHEY and CDR2 SVGAGI. This CDR3 is 13 amino acids long. The V end was cut by 7 bases, the J end by 4 bases, with 14 bases between. DNA for the CDR3: TGTGCCAGCAAAACCGAGGGAACTTACGAGCAGTACTTC. Residues: CASKTEGTYEQYF.

This clone appeared once. The chain joins TRBV4-3 to TRBJ1-4; D possibly corresponds to TRBD1 (5 bases). V gave up 5 bases and J gave up 8 bases, with 15 bases separating them. This CDR3 has 14 residues. Per the germline V gene, CDR1 is LGHNA and CDR2 is YSLEER. The CDR3 reads CASSYGRGAEKLFF. The DNA for the CDR3 is TGCGCCAGCAGCTACGGGAGGGGAGCGGAAAAACTGTTTTTT.

The V call is TRBV27, the J call TRBJ2-3; 8 nucleotides match TRBD2. This CDR3 has 12 amino acids. CDR1 is MNHEY, CDR2 SMNVEV, per germline (reference sequence). V lost 2 bases, J lost 14 bases, and 6 bases stayed unmatched. The CDR3, as DNA: TGTGCCAGCAGTTTACTAGCGGGCCGACCGTATTTT. Its protein product is CASSLLAGRPYF.

The chain is built from TRBV29-1 and TRBJ2-3; possibly TRBD2 for D (5 bases). There are 11 residues in the CDR3. From germline, CDR1 is SQVTM and CDR2 ANQGSEA. V was shortened by 7 bases and J by 6 bases, with 11 bases between the two germline ends. CDR3 protein: CSALRRDTQYF. CDR3 DNA sequence: TGCAGCGCCCTGCGGAGGGATACGCAGTATTTT.

The CDR3 sequence: CACITVGGRGYTF. The CDR3 DNA reads as TGTGCCTGCATCACAGTCGGGGGTCGGGGCTACACCTTC. The rearrangement uses TRBV30 and TRBJ1-2, with a tentative D call TRBD1 (5 bases). The CDR3 totals 13 residues. Between the trimmed V and J ends, which lost 6 bases and 8 bases, there was a span of 19 bases. Germline-derived CDR1 and CDR2 are GTSNPN and SVGIG (reference sequence).

The rearrangement uses TRBV12-5 and TRBJ2-3; D unresolved. V lost 2 bases to trimming and J lost 2 bases, with 8 bases between them. There are 14 residues in the CDR3. Germline V gene data show CDR1 as LGHNT and CDR2 as FRNRAP. The CDR3 nucleotides read TGTGCTAGTGGTTTGAGACCAGACACAGATACGCAGTATTTT. This codes for CASGLRPDTDTQYF. Filled out from reference TRBV12-5 and TRBJ2-3, the complete variable domain reads DARVTQTPRHKVTEMGQEVTMRCQPILGHNTVFWYRQTMMQGLELLAYFRNRAPLDDSGMPKDRFSAEMPDATLATLKIQPSEPRDSAVYFCASGLRPDTDTQYFGPGTRLTVL.

The DNA of the CDR3 is TGTGCCAGCAGCCGATCCCAACGACAGGGGACCTATCAGCCCCAGCATTTT. The encoded protein is CASSRSQRQGTYQPQHF. The rearrangement joins TRBV28 to TRBJ1-5; 8 nucleotides match TRBD1. CDR3 length: 17 residues. Germline lookup yields CDR1 MDHEN and CDR2 SYDVKM. The junction had 15 bases not matched to a gene; V was cut back by 6 bases and J by 5 bases.

The rearrangement joins TRBV4-2 to TRBJ1-1; 8 nucleotides agree with TRBD1. Germline trimming cut 0 bases from V and 5 bases from J; bases unmatched to any gene: 8. The CDR3 consists of 16 residues. The germline V gene has CDR1 LGHNA and CDR2 YNFKEQ. Here the CDR3 reads CASSQDEDRVWTEAFF. DNA of the CDR3: TGTGCCAGCAGCCAAGATGAGGACAGGGTATGGACTGAAGCTTTCTTT.

The rearrangement joins TRBV10-3 to TRBJ1-5; no firm D call. The CDR3 has 14 residues. Germline V CDR1 and CDR2: ENHRY, SYGVKD. V gave up 11 bases and J gave up 0 bases, with 14 bases separating them. Here the CDR3 DNA reads TGTGCCTCCGGCCCGGAGGCTAGCAATCAGCCCCAGCATTTT. Encoded protein: CASGPEASNQPQHF.

The chain uses TRBV5-6 and TRBJ2-1, with a possible D match to TRBD2 (5 bases). The CDR3 has 11 residues. V lost 4 bases, J lost 12 bases, and 11 bases lay in between. Germline values: CDR1 SGHDT, CDR2 YYEEEE. CDR3 protein: CASSGGLWQFF. Here the CDR3 DNA reads TGTGCCAGCAGCGGTGGACTTTGGCAGTTCTTC.

This chain joins TRBV6-5 and TRBJ2-1; D not resolved. Germline CDR1 reads MNHEY; CDR2 reads SVGAGI. The CDR3 consists of 13 residues. Trimming left V 2 bases short and J 7 bases short, with 9 bases between. CDR3 coding DNA: TGTGCCAGCAGTTACCGTGGTTCGAATGAGCAGTTCTTC. This sequence encodes CASSYRGSNEQFF.

Comment on this clone: Other nucleotide sequences in the sample specify the same CDR3. The chain links TRBV27 to TRBJ2-7; weak D call: TRBD2 (6 bases). Germline V lookup: CDR1 MNHEY, CDR2 SMNVEV (reference sequence). V dropped 3 bases and J dropped 3 bases, with 12 bases sitting between them. The CDR3 has 14 amino acids. Here the CDR3 DNA reads TGTGCCAGCAGTTTGGGGGGAAGAGGCTACGAGCAGTACTTC. Residues: CASSLGGRGYEQYF.

This clone was observed once. This rearrangement joins TRBV6-5 to TRBJ1-1; TRBD1 matches at 8 bases. The CDR3 is 12 amino acids. Trimming took 8 bases from V and 3 from J; bases not matched to a gene: 2. Germline V gene lookup returns CDR1 MNHEY and CDR2 SVGAGI. The CDR3 DNA reads TGTGCCAGCGGACAGGGTGACACTGAAGCTTTCTTT. As protein: CASGQGDTEAFF.